This record covers a single T cell receptor beta chain. The method was immunoSEQ multiplex PCR; TCRdb's version includes in-frame clones alone and lacks a portion of them. The sample comprises some 42,000 clones, over 80% of which are singletons, and around 5% rests with the top ten. This sample stems from a study of blood T cell repertoires in COVID-19. For the study at large: The United States, Italy and Spain were the sources of the acute and convalescent COVID-19 samples.

V lost 2 bases to trimming and J lost 7 bases; unmatched junction nucleotides: 8. Germline loops: CDR1 MNHEY, CDR2 SMNVEV (reference sequence). There are 15 residues in the CDR3. The chain has TRBV27 and TRBJ2-1; 7 bases agree with TRBD2. The origin of this receptor is a man in his forties or fifties with active COVID-19. The sample consisted of peripheral blood. The CDR3 DNA sequence: TGTGCCAGCAGTTTACCTCGGGCGCGGGGGAATGAGCAGTTCTTC. Translated, it gives CASSLPRARGNEQFF.